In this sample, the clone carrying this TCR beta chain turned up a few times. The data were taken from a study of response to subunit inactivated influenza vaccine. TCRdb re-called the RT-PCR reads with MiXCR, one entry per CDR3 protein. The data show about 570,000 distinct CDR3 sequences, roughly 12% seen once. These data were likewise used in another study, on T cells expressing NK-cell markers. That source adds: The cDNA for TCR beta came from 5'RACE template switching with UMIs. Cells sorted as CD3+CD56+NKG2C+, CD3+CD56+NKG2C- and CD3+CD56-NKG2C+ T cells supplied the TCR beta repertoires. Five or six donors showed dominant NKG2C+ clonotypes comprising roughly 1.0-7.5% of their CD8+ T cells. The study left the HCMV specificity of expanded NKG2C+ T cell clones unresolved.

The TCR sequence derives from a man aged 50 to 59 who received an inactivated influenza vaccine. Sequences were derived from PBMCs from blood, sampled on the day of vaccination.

For the CDR3, the DNA is TGTGCCAGCAGTTACGTGAGACAGTGGGGTGCGGAGCAGTACTTC. It yields the protein CASSYVRQWGAEQYF. The J gene is TRBJ2-7, the V gene TRBV6-5; the D gene is possibly TRBD1 (5 bases). Germline CDR1 and CDR2: MNHEY and SVGAGI. The CDR3 spans 15 residues. V gave up 2 bases and J gave up 7 bases, with 18 bases separating them.